A selection of T cell receptor beta chains follows, all from one sample in a study of Graves' ophthalmopathy and Graves' hyperthyroidism. TCRdb independently ran MiXCR on the multiplex PCR reads; one entry per CDR3 protein. The sample consists of 400,000 to 450,000 distinct CDR3 sequences, around a fifth of them appearing once. Sequenced: peripheral blood. These receptors were obtained from a woman aged 18-35 years with stable Graves' hyperthyroidism. The CDR3 runs from the conserved cysteine through the conserved F or W. Fields, in order: J gene, V gene, clone size, D gene, CDR3 DNA, CDR3 protein. The D gene is left open where the match is weak. Clone size is shown for a subset of rows, as once, few, many or a class of expanded clone.

J: TRBJ2-2
V: TRBV18
size: many
D: .
DNA: TGTGCCAGCAGCCCGCCACGGAACACCGGGGAGCTGTTTTTT
CDR3: CASSPPRNTGELFF

J: TRBJ1-2
V: TRBV9
size: many
D: TRBD1
DNA: TGTGCCAGCAGCGAACAGGGGGCAGGTGGCTACACCTTC
CDR3: CASSEQGAGGYTF

J: TRBJ2-7
V: TRBV6-1
size: once
D: TRBD2
DNA: TGTGCCAGCAGTGAAGGGACTAGCGGAGCCTACGATCAGTACTTC
CDR3: CASSEGTSGAYDQYF

J: TRBJ1-1
V: TRBV28
size: .
D: .
DNA: TGTGCCAGCAGCCGCCCCTCGGGCAGAGCTTTCTTT
CDR3: CASSRPSGRAFF

J: TRBJ2-5
V: TRBV7-2
size: many
D: TRBD2
DNA: TGTGCCAGCAGCTTACGCCCCTTTAGACTAGCAGAAGAGACCCAGTACTTC
CDR3: CASSLRPFRLAEETQYF

J: TRBJ1-1
V: TRBV6-2/TRBV6-3
size: many
D: .
DNA: TGTGCCAGCAGTTTCGACAGGTTCACTGAAGCTTTCTTT
CDR3: CASSFDRFTEAFF

J: TRBJ2-4
V: TRBV28
size: many
D: TRBD1
DNA: TGTGCCAGCAGTTTACGCCGGACAGGGTCGTTAGCCAAAAACATTCAGTACTTC
CDR3: CASSLRRTGSLAKNIQYF

J: TRBJ1-3
V: TRBV6-2/TRBV6-3
size: many
D: TRBD1
DNA: TGTGCCAGCACAGGGGGCGAAAAAAGAACCACCTCTGGAAACACCATATATTTT
CDR3: CASTGGEKRTTSGNTIYF

J: TRBJ2-5
V: TRBV6-5
size: many
D: .
DNA: TGTGCCAGCAGCTCCCTCAGGGGACAAGAGACCCAGTACTTC
CDR3: CASSSLRGQETQYF

J: TRBJ2-7
V: TRBV6-1
size: few
D: TRBD1
DNA: TGTGCCAGCAGCTCCGGACAGGGGAGCTCCTACGAGCAGTACTTC
CDR3: CASSSGQGSSYEQYF

J: TRBJ2-2
V: TRBV12-3/TRBV12-4
size: many
D: .
DNA: TGTGCCAGCAGTTTTCCGAGGGGAATTACCGGGGAGCTGTTTTTT
CDR3: CASSFPRGITGELFF

J: TRBJ2-4
V: TRBV20-1
size: .
D: .
DNA: TGCAGTGCTAGTCTCTTAGCCCCGACTGTACTAGCCAAAAACATTCAGTACTTC
CDR3: CSASLLAPTVLAKNIQYF

J: TRBJ2-4
V: TRBV6-2/TRBV6-3
size: few
D: TRBD1
DNA: TGTGCCAGCAGTTACGACGGACAGGTTCGGAACATTAAGTACTTC
CDR3: CASSYDGQVRNIKYF

J: TRBJ2-5
V: TRBV20-1
size: .
D: TRBD2
DNA: TGCAGTGCTAGAGATTACAAAGCGGGGGAGCGAGAGACCCAGTACTTC
CDR3: CSARDYKAGERETQYF

J: TRBJ2-7
V: TRBV19
size: many
D: .
DNA: TGTGCCAGTAGCCTCTTGATAGGGGACGAGCAGTACTTC
CDR3: CASSLLIGDEQYF

J: TRBJ2-7
V: TRBV3-1
size: many
D: .
DNA: TGTGCCAGCAGCCAAGTACCCTACGAGCAGTACTTC
CDR3: CASSQVPYEQYF

J: TRBJ1-1
V: TRBV28
size: .
D: .
DNA: TGTGCCAGCAGTCTCCAGGATTGGTGGGAGAACACTGAAGCTTTCTTT
CDR3: CASSLQDWWENTEAFF

J: TRBJ2-7
V: TRBV4-2
size: many
D: TRBD2
DNA: TGTGCCAGCAGCCAAGATATGGGGATAGCGGGACCCCTAACCTACGAGCAGTACTTC
CDR3: CASSQDMGIAGPLTYEQYF

J: TRBJ1-1
V: TRBV6-2/TRBV6-3
size: .
D: .
DNA: TGTGCCAGCACCGTGGGGGGGGCAACCACTGAAGCTTTCTTT
CDR3: CASTVGGATTEAFF

J: TRBJ2-7
V: TRBV5-1
size: .
D: TRBD1
DNA: TGCGCCAGCAGCCAGAACCGGGACAGGGACTCCTACGAGCAGTACTTC
CDR3: CASSQNRDRDSYEQYF

J: TRBJ2-5
V: TRBV7-9
size: many
D: .
DNA: TGTGCCAGCAGCTTAGACGGCCCGGTTGGGGCCCAGTACTTC
CDR3: CASSLDGPVGAQYF

J: TRBJ1-1
V: TRBV6-2/TRBV6-3
size: .
D: .
DNA: TGTGCCAGCAGTTACTCCTCACGGGGGCGTTTGAAGGACACTGAAGCTTTCTTT
CDR3: CASSYSSRGRLKDTEAFF

J: TRBJ2-1
V: TRBV25-1
size: .
D: TRBD2
DNA: TGTGCCAGCAGTGAAGAACTAGCGGGGGCTTACAATGAGCAGTTCTTC
CDR3: CASSEELAGAYNEQFF

J: TRBJ2-5
V: TRBV11-2
size: many
D: .
DNA: TGTGCCAGCAGCTTAGGCGGGCAGGGCAGCAAGACCCAGTACTTC
CDR3: CASSLGGQGSKTQYF

J: TRBJ2-2
V: TRBV28
size: .
D: .
DNA: TGTGCCAGCAGCGGTAGTAGGCGGGCCTACACCGGGGAGCTGTTTTTT
CDR3: CASSGSRRAYTGELFF

J: TRBJ2-7
V: TRBV7-6
size: many
D: TRBD1
DNA: TGTGCCAGCAGCAAACAGGGGGAGTCCTACGAGCAGTACTTC
CDR3: CASSKQGESYEQYF

J: TRBJ2-7
V: TRBV7-2
size: many
D: TRBD2
DNA: TGTGCCAGCAGCCACCGACTAGCGGGAGGTCCACTAAGGGAGCAGTACTTC
CDR3: CASSHRLAGGPLREQYF

J: TRBJ2-5
V: TRBV12-3/TRBV12-4
size: many
D: TRBD1
DNA: TGTGCCAGCAGCGGGACAGACAGGGTGGAGACCCAGTACTTC
CDR3: CASSGTDRVETQYF

J: TRBJ2-7
V: TRBV14
size: many
D: TRBD2
DNA: TGTGCCAGCAGCCAATTCGGGAGGAAGAGCTACGAGCAGTACTTC
CDR3: CASSQFGRKSYEQYF

J: TRBJ2-4
V: TRBV7-9
size: few
D: TRBD2
DNA: TGTGCCAGCAGCTCTTCTAGCGGGATTAGCATTAAGTACTTC
CDR3: CASSSSSGISIKYF

J: TRBJ1-1
V: TRBV6-1
size: many
D: .
DNA: TGTGCCAGCAGGGACCCTAACACTGAAGCTTTCTTT
CDR3: CASRDPNTEAFF

J: TRBJ1-3
V: TRBV5-1
size: .
D: .
DNA: TGCGCCAGCAGCTCAGAAAATTGGGGAAACACCATATATTTT
CDR3: CASSSENWGNTIYF

J: TRBJ1-5
V: TRBV28
size: .
D: .
DNA: TGTGCCAGCAGTTTCCCGACAGAAAGATATAGCAATCAGCCCCAGCATTTT
CDR3: CASSFPTERYSNQPQHF

J: TRBJ2-7
V: TRBV7-8
size: .
D: .
DNA: TGTGCCAGCAGCTTAATGAGTGGGTCAGCCCCTTCCTACGAGCAGTACTTC
CDR3: CASSLMSGSAPSYEQYF

J: TRBJ2-1
V: TRBV29-1
size: .
D: .
DNA: TGCAGCGTGGTGACTGCCCTGTACAATGAGAAGTTCTTC
CDR3: CSVVTALYNEKFF

J: TRBJ1-1
V: TRBV12-3/TRBV12-4
size: many
D: .
DNA: TGTGCCAGCAGTTTAAGAGTGAACACTGAAGCTTTCTTT
CDR3: CASSLRVNTEAFF

J: TRBJ2-5
V: TRBV28
size: few
D: TRBD1
DNA: TGTGCCAGCAGTTTACAGGGGGCAGGGACGGGTGGGACCCAGTACTTC
CDR3: CASSLQGAGTGGTQYF

J: TRBJ2-7
V: TRBV12-3/TRBV12-4
size: .
D: .
DNA: TGTGCCAGCAGTTTGGGCCTCCTGGGGAAGTACTTC
CDR3: CASSLGLLGKYF

J: TRBJ1-5
V: TRBV20-1
size: many
D: TRBD1
DNA: TGCAGTGCTCGACCGGTGACAGGGACTGTCAATCAGCCCCAGCATTTT
CDR3: CSARPVTGTVNQPQHF

J: TRBJ1-5
V: TRBV6-1
size: .
D: .
DNA: TGTGCCAGCAGTCTGGACGGGGTCCGGCCCCAGCATTTT
CDR3: CASSLDGVRPQHF

J: TRBJ1-1
V: TRBV13
size: many
D: TRBD1
DNA: TGTGCCAGCAGCCCGGGGACAGGGGAAACTGAAGCTTTCTTT
CDR3: CASSPGTGETEAFF

J: TRBJ2-7
V: TRBV2
size: many
D: .
DNA: TGTGCCAGCAGGAGGACTCAGAGCTCCTACGAGCAGTACTTC
CDR3: CASRRTQSSYEQYF

J: TRBJ2-2
V: TRBV7-9
size: many
D: .
DNA: TGTGCCAGCAGCCCCAGTCCTAGCACGAGCACCGGGGAGCTGTTTTTT
CDR3: CASSPSPSTSTGELFF

J: TRBJ2-7
V: TRBV24-1
size: few
D: TRBD2
DNA: TGTGCCACCAGTGACCCGAGCGGGAGAGGCCACGAGCAGTACTTC
CDR3: CATSDPSGRGHEQYF

J: TRBJ1-1
V: TRBV20-1
size: many
D: .
DNA: TGCAGTGCTAGGAGGGGGGACACTGAAGCTTTCTTT
CDR3: CSARRGDTEAFF

J: TRBJ2-5
V: TRBV20-1
size: many
D: .
DNA: TGCAGTGCAGAAATGGGGGCGTGGGAGACCCAGTACTTC
CDR3: CSAEMGAWETQYF

J: TRBJ1-5
V: TRBV7-8
size: many
D: .
DNA: TGTGCCAGCAGCTTAGGCGGGGATCAGCCCCAGCATTTT
CDR3: CASSLGGDQPQHF

J: TRBJ1-1
V: TRBV30
size: many
D: .
DNA: TGTGCCTGGAGCGTAGCGGCGCGGTTGAACACTGAAGCTTTCTTT
CDR3: CAWSVAARLNTEAFF

J: TRBJ1-1
V: TRBV5-1
size: many
D: .
DNA: TGCGCCAGCAGCTTGGCCGAAGGACAGAGTATTGAAGCTTTCTTT
CDR3: CASSLAEGQSIEAFF

J: TRBJ1-2
V: TRBV4-1
size: many
D: .
DNA: TGCGCCAGCGGCCAAAATGGGGCACTTCGCTACACCTTC
CDR3: CASGQNGALRYTF

J: TRBJ1-1
V: TRBV2
size: many
D: TRBD1
DNA: TGTGCCAGCAGTGAAAGTAGGGGGGGACAGGGAGCCCAATTT
CDR3: CASSESRGGQGAQF

J: TRBJ2-4
V: TRBV29-1
size: many
D: .
DNA: TGCAGCGTTGAACTTGGGGACGGCTCGTACTTC
CDR3: CSVELGDGSYF

J: TRBJ2-7
V: TRBV6-5
size: .
D: TRBD1
DNA: TGTGCCAGCAGTTCCTCGGACAGGGGAGGGTACGAGCAGTACTTC
CDR3: CASSSSDRGGYEQYF

J: TRBJ2-5
V: TRBV18
size: many
D: .
DNA: TGTGCCAGCTCACCCCGACGGGCGGGGCTAGAGACCCAGTACTTC
CDR3: CASSPRRAGLETQYF

J: TRBJ2-2
V: TRBV15
size: many
D: .
DNA: TGTGCCACCAGCAGGCAGGGAGCAGGGGCGGCCGGGGAGCTGTTTTTT
CDR3: CATSRQGAGAAGELFF

J: TRBJ2-5
V: TRBV19
size: many
D: .
DNA: TGTGCCAGTAGTATTCTCTACCTCGAGACCCAGTACTTC
CDR3: CASSILYLETQYF

J: TRBJ1-2
V: TRBV6-5
size: .
D: TRBD1
DNA: TGTGCCAGCAGTTACTCAAGAACGGGACAGAGCTATGGCTTCACCTTC
CDR3: CASSYSRTGQSYGFTF

J: TRBJ2-5
V: TRBV28
size: many
D: .
DNA: TGTGCCAGCAGTCGGGGTCTGCAGACCCAGTACTTC
CDR3: CASSRGLQTQYF

J: TRBJ1-5
V: TRBV20-1
size: few
D: TRBD1
DNA: TGCAGTGCTCGGGAGGACAGGGCGTCGAATCAGCCCCAGCATTTT
CDR3: CSAREDRASNQPQHF